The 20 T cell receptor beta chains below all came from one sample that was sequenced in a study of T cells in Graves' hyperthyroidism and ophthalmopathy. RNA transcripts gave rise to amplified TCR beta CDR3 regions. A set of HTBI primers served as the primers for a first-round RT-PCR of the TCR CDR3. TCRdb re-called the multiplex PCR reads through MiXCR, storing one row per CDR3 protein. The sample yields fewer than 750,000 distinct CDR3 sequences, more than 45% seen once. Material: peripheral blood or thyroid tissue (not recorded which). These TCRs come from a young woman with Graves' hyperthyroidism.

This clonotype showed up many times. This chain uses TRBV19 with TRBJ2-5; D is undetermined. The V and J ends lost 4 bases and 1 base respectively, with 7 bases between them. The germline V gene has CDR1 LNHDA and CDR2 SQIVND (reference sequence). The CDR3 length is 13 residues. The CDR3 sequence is CASSTSLQETQYF. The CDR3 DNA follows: TGTGCCAGTAGTACTTCCCTCCAAGAGACCCAGTACTTC.

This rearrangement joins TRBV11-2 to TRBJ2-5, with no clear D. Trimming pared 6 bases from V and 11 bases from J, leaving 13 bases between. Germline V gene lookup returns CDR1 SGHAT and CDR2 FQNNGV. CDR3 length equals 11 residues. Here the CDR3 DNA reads TGTGCCAGCAGACACGGAGATACGCAGTACTTC. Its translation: CASRHGDTQYF. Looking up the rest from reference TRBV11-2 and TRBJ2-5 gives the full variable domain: EAGVAQSPRYKIIEKRQSVAFWCNPISGHATLYWYQQILGQGPKLLIQFQNNGVVDDSQLPKDRFSAERLKGVDSTLKIQPAKLEDSAVYLCASRHGDTQYFGPGTRLLVL.

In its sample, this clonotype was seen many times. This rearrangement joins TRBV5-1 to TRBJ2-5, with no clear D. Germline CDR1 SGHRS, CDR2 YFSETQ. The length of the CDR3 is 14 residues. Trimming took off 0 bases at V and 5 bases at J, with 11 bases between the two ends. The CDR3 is CASSLGNYRETQYF. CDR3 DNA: TGCGCCAGCAGCTTGGGGAACTATCGGGAGACCCAGTACTTC.

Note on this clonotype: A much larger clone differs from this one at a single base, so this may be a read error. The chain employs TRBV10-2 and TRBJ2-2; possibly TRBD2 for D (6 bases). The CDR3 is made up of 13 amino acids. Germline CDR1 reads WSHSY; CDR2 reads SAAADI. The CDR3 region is CASGSERPGEPFF. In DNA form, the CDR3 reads TGCGCCAGCGGTTCGGAGCGACCGGGGGAGCCGTTTTTT.

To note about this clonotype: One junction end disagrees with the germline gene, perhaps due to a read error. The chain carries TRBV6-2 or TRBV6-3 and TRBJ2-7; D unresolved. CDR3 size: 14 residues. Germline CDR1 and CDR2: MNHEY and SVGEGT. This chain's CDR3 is CAGSQAESSYEQYF. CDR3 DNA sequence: TGTGCCGGCAGTCAGGCAGAGTCCTCCTACGAGCAGTACTTC.

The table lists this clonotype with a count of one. The CDR3 sequence is CATSAFRTGGAGGAGELFF. Written as DNA, the CDR3 is TGTGCCACCAGTGCTTTCAGGACAGGGGGCGCCGGCGGGGCCGGGGAGCTGTTTTTT. The chain employs TRBV24-1 and TRBJ2-2; 11 nucleotides align to TRBD1. Per the germline V gene, CDR1 is KGHDR and CDR2 is SFDVKD. Losses at the gene ends were 5 bases for V and 6 bases for J; bases not matched to a gene: 16. The CDR3 runs 19 residues.

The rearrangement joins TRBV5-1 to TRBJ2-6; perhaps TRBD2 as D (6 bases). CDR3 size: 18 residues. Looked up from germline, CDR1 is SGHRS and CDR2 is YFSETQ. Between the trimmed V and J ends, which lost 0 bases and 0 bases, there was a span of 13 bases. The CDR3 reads CASSLALGLSSGANVLTF. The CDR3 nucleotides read TGCGCCAGCAGCTTGGCGTTGGGACTGAGCTCTGGGGCCAACGTCCTGACTTTC. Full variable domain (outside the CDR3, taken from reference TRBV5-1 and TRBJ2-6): KAGVTQTPRYLIKTRGQQVTLSCSPISGHRSVSWYQQTPGQGLQFLFEYFSETQRNKGNFPGRFSGRQFSNSRSEMNVSTLELGDSALYLCASSLALGLSSGANVLTFGAGSRLTVL.

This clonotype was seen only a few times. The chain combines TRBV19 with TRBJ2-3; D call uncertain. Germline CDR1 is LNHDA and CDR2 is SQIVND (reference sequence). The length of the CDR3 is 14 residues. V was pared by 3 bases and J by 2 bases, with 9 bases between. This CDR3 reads CASSIAVNTDTQYF. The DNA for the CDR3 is TGTGCCAGTAGTATCGCCGTAAACACAGATACGCAGTATTTT.

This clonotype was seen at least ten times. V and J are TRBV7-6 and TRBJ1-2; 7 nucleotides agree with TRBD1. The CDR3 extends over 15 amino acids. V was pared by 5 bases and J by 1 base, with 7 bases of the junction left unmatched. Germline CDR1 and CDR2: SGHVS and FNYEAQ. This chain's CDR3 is CASSAQGRFNYGYTF. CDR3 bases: TGTGCCAGCAGCGCACAGGGGAGGTTTAACTATGGCTACACCTTC. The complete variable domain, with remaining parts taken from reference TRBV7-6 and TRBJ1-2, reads GAGVSQSPRYKVTKRGQDVALRCDPISGHVSLYWYRQALGQGPEFLTYFNYEAQQDKSGLPNDRFSAERPEGSISTLTIQRTEQRDSAMYRCASSAQGRFNYGYTFGSGTRLTVV.

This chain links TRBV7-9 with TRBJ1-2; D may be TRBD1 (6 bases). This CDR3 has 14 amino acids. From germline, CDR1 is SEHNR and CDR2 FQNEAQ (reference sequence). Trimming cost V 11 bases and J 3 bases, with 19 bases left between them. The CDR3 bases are TGTGCCCCTGGTGGAGGGGGGACTGACTATGGCTACACCTTC. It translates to CAPGGGGTDYGYTF.

In DNA, the CDR3 is TGCAGTGCTAGTCCCGGGAGTGTTAGTGAGCAGTTCTTC. Its protein product is CSASPGSVSEQFF. This chain links TRBV20-1 with TRBJ2-1, with D possibly TRBD2 on 6 matching bases. The CDR3 length is 13 residues. V was shortened by 3 bases and J by 9 bases, with 15 bases between the two germline ends. The V gene's germline CDR1 is DFQATT and CDR2 SNEGSKA (reference sequence).

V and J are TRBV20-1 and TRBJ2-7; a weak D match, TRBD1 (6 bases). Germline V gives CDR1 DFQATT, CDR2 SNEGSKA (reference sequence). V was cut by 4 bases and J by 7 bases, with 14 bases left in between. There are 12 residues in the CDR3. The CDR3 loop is CSATGVTGEQYF. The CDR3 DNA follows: TGCAGTGCTACAGGGGTCACCGGGGAGCAGTACTTC.

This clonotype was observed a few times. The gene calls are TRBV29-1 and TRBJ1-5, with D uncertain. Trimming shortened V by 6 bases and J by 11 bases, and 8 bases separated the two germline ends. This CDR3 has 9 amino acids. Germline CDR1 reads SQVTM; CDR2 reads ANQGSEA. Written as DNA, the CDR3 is TGCAGCGTCGGAGAGACCCAGCATTTT. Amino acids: CSVGETQHF.

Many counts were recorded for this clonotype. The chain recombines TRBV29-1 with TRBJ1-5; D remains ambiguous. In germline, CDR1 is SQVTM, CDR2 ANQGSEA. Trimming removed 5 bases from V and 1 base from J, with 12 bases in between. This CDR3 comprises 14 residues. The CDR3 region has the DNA TGCAGCGTTATGGATTCGGGGAGCAATCAGCCCCAGCATTTT. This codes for CSVMDSGSNQPQHF.

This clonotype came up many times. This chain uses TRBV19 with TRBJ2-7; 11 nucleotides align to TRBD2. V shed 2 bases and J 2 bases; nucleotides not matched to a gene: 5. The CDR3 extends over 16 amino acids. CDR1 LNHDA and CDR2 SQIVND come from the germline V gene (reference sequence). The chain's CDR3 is CASSITSGSPTYEQYF. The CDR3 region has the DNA TGTGCCAGTAGTATAACTAGCGGGAGCCCAACCTACGAGCAGTACTTC.

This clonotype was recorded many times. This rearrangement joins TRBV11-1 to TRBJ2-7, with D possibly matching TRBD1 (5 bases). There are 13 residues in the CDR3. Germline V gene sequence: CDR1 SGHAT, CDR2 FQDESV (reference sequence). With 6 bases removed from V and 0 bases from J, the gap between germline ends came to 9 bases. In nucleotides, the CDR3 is TGTGCCAGCAGACAAGACAGCTCCTACGAGCAGTACTTC. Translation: CASRQDSSYEQYF.

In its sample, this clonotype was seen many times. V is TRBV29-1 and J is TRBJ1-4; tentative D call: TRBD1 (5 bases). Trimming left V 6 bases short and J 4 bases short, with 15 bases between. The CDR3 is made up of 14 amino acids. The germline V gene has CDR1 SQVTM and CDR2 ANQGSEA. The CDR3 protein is CSVKPGGGNEKLFF. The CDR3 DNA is TGCAGCGTGAAGCCGGGGGGGGGTAATGAAAAACTGTTTTTT.

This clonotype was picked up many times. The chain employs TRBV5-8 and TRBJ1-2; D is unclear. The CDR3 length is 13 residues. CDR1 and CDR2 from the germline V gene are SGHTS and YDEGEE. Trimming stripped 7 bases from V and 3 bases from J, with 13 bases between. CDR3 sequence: CASPWTRDYGYTF. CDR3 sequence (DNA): TGTGCCAGCCCCTGGACGAGGGACTATGGCTACACCTTC.

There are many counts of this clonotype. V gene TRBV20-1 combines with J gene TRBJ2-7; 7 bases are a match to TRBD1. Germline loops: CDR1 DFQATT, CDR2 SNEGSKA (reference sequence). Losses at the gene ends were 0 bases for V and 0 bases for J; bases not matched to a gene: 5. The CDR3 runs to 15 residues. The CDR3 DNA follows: TGCAGTGCTAGAGAGCAGGGACAGATCTCCTACGAGCAGTACTTC. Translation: CSAREQGQISYEQYF.

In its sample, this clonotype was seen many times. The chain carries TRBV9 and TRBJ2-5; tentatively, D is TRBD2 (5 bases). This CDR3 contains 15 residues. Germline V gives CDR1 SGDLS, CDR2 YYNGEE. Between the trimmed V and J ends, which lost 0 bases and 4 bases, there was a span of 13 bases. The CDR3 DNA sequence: TGTGCCAGCAGCGTAGATCGGGGTTCGACAGAGACCCAGTACTTC. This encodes CASSVDRGSTETQYF.